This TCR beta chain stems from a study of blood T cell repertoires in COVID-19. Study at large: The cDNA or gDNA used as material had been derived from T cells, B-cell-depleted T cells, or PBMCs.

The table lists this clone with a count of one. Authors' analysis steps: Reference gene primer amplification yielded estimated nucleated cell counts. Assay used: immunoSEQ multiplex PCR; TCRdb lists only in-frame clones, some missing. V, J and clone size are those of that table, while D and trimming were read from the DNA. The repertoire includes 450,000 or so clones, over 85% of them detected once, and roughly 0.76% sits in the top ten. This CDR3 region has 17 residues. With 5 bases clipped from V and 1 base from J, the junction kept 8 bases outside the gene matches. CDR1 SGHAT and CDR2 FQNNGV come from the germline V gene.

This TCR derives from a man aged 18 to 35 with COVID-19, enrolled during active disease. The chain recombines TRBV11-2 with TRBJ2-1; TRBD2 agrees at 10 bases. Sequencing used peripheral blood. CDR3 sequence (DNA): TGTGCCAGCAGCGCTAGCGGGAGCGTTAGGTCCTACAATGAGCAGTTCTTC. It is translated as CASSASGSVRSYNEQFF.